This TCR beta chain was captured in a study of T cells in Graves' hyperthyroidism and ophthalmopathy. This clonotype was recorded at least ten times. The CDR3 regions of TCR beta were amplified from RNA transcripts. The primer set for the first-round RT-PCR of the TCR CDR3 was HTBI. Using its own MiXCR run on the multiplex PCR reads, TCRdb lists one record per CDR3 protein. The sample contains hundreds of thousands of distinct CDR3 sequences, 15% to 19% of which appear only once. Trimming cost V 6 bases and J 2 bases, with 13 bases left between them. The germline gives CDR1 MNHEY, CDR2 SVGEGT. The length of the CDR3 is 14 residues.

This chain uses TRBV6-2 or TRBV6-3 with TRBJ1-1, with D maybe TRBD1 (6 bases). The sequence was obtained from a woman between 18 and 29 years old with Graves' hyperthyroidism. Material for sequencing was blood. The CDR3 DNA sequence: TGTGCCAGCAGAAGGGACACGGTAAACACTGAAGCTTTCTTT. Its protein is CASRRDTVNTEAFF.